The text below deals with one T cell receptor beta chain. This clonotype was detected ten times or more. The antigen it binds to is not known. The input lacks base qualities; no much larger clone sits a single base away. Spanning cysteine to phenylalanine, the CDR3 consists of 15 amino acids. Only the CDR3 DNA is retained, 45 bases long and in frame from the first base. V lost 4 bases and J lost 3 bases, and the count of bases not matched to a germline gene is 4. As encoded in the germline V gene, CDR1 is KGHDR while CDR2 is SFDVKD. The sample originates from a study of CD8 T cells in ankylosing spondylitis (dated 2017 in TCRdb). Study-wide context: The study profiled T cell receptor beta repertoires in healthy donors and ankylosing spondylitis patients to find disease-linked TCR variants. The full study cohort comprised 25 ankylosing spondylitis patients and around 100 healthy donors. Samples of peripheral blood were taken, and for ankylosing spondylitis patients, synovial fluid was collected as well.

Broad study findings and their caveats: A TCR beta motif of seven or eight highly homologous amino acid variants appeared characteristic of blood from ankylosing spondylitis patients. The disease-linked clones showed a CD8+ phenotype and occurred at relatively low frequencies in peripheral blood. Some TCR beta motif variants had previously been reported in synovial fluid and blood of reactive arthritis patients, which suggested common disease-initiation mechanisms. According to the report, matched synovial fluid samples from ankylosing spondylitis patients were significantly enriched for the disease-linked clones.

The sequencer was an Illumina HiSeq 2500. Quantitative 5'-RACE with molecular barcodes was used to prepare TCR beta libraries. On the authors' methods: A new computational method based on a probabilistic model of VDJ rearrangement was used to identify disease-linked TCR variants. Starting from the raw public reads, TCRdb applied fastp trimming at Q25, assembled clones with MiXCR and retained in-frame beta chains. Records with the same CDR3 protein are collapsed into one entry carrying the most frequent genes and DNA. TCRdb, rather than the study authors, made the V and J calls. The sample table lists more than 500,000 distinct CDR3 sequences, approximately 5.3% of them with a count of one. The ten biggest clones cover roughly 3.5% of the sample.

This clonotype originated in a male donor with ankylosing spondylitis. Recombination linked TRBV24-1 to TRBJ2-2; TRBD2 aligns with 7 central bases. Material for sequencing was blood, either unsorted or a sorted T cell fraction (not recorded which). The DNA sequence is as follows: TGTGCCACCAGTGACCGGGACTACGACACCGGGGAGCTGTTTTTT. This sequence encodes CATSDRDYDTGELFF.